Detailed here is one TCR beta chain. Its cognate antigen is unknown. At one boundary the junction diverges from the germline segment, which might be a read error. The sample belongs to a study of tumor-infiltrating lymphocytes in primary liver carcinoma. General observations from the study: Blood trailed tumors significantly in top-250-clone fraction (p = 0.039).

From approximately 550 ng of total RNA, TCR beta-specific cDNA was reverse-transcribed using a constant-region primer. Slightly modified ARM-PCR with three nested multiplex PCR rounds yielded TCR beta libraries. Each of the first two PCR rounds ran approximately 10 cycles with TRBV1-TRBV30 forward and C-beta reverse primers. MiXCR was run by TCRdb on the multiplex PCR reads, yielding one entry per CDR3 protein. The top ten hold 8.1% of the sample, which has 90,000 to 150,000 distinct CDR3 sequences, around two thirds seen once. Per germline, CDR1 MDHEN and CDR2 SYDVKM. The CDR3 is 13 residues long. From unsorted bulk tissue weighing roughly 18-30 mg, DNA and RNA were co-extracted.

Sequencing was done on a sample of tumor-adjacent normal liver tissue. The rearrangement uses TRBV28 and TRBJ2-5; TRBD2 might be the D (6 bases). This clonotype was obtained from a woman aged 60 to 75 with primary liver carcinoma and hepatitis B virus infection. CDR3 protein: CASGLGGWETQYF. The CDR3 DNA sequence: TGTGCCAGCGGTTTGGGAGGTTGGGAGACCCAGTACTTC.